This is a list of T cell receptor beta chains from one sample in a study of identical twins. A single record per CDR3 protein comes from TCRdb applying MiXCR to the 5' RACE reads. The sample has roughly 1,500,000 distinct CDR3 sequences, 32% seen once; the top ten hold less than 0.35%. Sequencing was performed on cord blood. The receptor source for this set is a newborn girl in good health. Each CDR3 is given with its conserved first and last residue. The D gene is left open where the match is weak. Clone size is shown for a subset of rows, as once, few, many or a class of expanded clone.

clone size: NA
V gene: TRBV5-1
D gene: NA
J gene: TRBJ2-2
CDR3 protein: CASSLVGRQNTGELFF
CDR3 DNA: TGCGCCAGCAGCTTGGTCGGTCGGCAGAACACCGGGGAGCTGTTTTTT

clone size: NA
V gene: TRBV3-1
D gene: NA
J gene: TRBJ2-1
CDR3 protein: CASSPGSFNEQFF
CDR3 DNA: TGTGCCAGCAGCCCGGGGTCCTTTAATGAGCAGTTCTTC

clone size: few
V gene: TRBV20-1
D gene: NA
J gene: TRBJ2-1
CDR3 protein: CSAREEGRNEQFF
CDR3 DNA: TGCAGTGCTAGAGAGGAGGGAAGGAATGAGCAGTTCTTC

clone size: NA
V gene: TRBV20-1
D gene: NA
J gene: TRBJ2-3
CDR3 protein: CSASPFGGVAPDTQYF
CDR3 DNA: TGCAGTGCTAGTCCCTTTGGCGGGGTAGCACCAGATACGCAGTATTTT

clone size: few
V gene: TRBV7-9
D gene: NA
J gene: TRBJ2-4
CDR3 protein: CASSLAGGINIQYF
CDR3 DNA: TGTGCCAGCAGCTTAGCGGGAGGCATAAACATTCAGTACTTC

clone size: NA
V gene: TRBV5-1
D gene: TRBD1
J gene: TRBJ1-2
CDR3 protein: CASSWGQAYGYTF
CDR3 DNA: TGCGCCAGCAGCTGGGGACAGGCCTATGGCTACACCTTC

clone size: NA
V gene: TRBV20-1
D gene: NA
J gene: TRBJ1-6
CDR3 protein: CSARVGQNALHNSPLHF
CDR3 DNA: TGCAGTGCTAGAGTTGGACAGAACGCTCTTCATAATTCACCCCTCCACTTT

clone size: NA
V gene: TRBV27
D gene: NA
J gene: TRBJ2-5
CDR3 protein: CASSLTITGRQYF
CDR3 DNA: TGTGCCAGCAGTTTGACCATCACAGGCAGGCAGTACTTC

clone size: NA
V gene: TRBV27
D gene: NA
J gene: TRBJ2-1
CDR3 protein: CASLGTSDNEQFF
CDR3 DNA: TGTGCCAGCCTCGGGACTTCGGACAATGAGCAGTTCTTC

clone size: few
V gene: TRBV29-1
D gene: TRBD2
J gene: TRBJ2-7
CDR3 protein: CSVELAGRSGSYEQYF
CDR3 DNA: TGCAGCGTTGAGCTAGCGGGGAGGTCCGGGTCCTACGAGCAGTACTTC

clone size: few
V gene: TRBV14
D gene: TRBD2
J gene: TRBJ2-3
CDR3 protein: CASSQNKIAGGSTDTQYF
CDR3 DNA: TGTGCCAGCAGCCAAAATAAGATTGCGGGGGGGAGCACAGATACGCAGTATTTT

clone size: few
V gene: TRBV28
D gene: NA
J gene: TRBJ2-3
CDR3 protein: CASSPPFRGRGTDTQYF
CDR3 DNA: TGTGCCAGCAGTCCACCTTTTCGGGGTCGCGGCACAGATACGCAGTATTTT

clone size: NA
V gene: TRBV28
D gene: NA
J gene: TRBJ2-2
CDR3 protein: CASSLGTGGYTGELFF
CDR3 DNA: TGTGCCAGCAGTTTGGGCACGGGCGGGTACACCGGGGAGCTGTTTTTT

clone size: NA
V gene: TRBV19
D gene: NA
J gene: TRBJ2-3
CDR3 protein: CASSYNGPDTQYF
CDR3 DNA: TGTGCCAGTAGTTATAACGGCCCAGATACGCAGTATTTT

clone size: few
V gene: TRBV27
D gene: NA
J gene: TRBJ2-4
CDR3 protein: CASSSGGIAKNIQYF
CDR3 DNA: TGTGCCAGCAGTTCGGGCGGGATAGCCAAAAACATTCAGTACTTC

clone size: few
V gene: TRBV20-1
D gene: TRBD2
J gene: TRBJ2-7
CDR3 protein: CSARDRASGNYEQYF
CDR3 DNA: TGCAGTGCTAGAGATCGAGCTAGCGGGAACTACGAGCAGTACTTC

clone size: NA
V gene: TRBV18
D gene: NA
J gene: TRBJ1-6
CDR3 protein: CASSERTEFSPLHF
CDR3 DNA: TGTGCCAGCTCCGAGAGGACAGAATTCTCACCCCTCCACTTT

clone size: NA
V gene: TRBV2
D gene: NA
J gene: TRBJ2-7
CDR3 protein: CASSASQGFYNEQYF
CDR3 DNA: TGTGCCAGCAGTGCTTCGCAGGGGTTCTACAATGAGCAGTACTTC

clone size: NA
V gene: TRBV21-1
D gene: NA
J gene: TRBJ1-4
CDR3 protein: CAGRRQGRPNEKLFF
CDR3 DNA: TGTGCCGGCCGACGTCAGGGGCGCCCTAATGAAAAACTGTTTTTT

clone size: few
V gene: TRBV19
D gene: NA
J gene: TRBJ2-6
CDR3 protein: CASSIGQWRGKGSGANVLTF
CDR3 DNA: TGTGCCAGTAGTATTGGTCAGTGGAGGGGGAAAGGGTCCGGGGCCAACGTCCTGACTTTC

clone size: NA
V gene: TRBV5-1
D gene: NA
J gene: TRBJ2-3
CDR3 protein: CASSRDTVNTDTQYF
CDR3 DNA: TGCGCCAGCAGCCGGGACACAGTAAACACAGATACGCAGTATTTT

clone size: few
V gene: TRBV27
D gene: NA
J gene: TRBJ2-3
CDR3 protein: CASSSRVLNTQYF
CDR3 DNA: TGTGCCAGCAGTTCGCGTGTGTTAAATACGCAGTATTTT

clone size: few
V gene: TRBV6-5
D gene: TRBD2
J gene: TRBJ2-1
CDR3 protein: CASSYPVFSGRAVYNEQFF
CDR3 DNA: TGTGCCAGCAGTTACCCGGTATTTAGCGGGAGGGCCGTGTACAATGAGCAGTTCTTC